This T cell receptor (beta chain) originates from a study of brain T cells in children with intractable seizures. TCRdb's table, derived via immunoSEQ multiplex PCR, lists solely in-frame clones and lacks some. The sample has under 400,000 clones; 85% to 95% are singletons. General study results and limits: Viral specificity was inferred only from CDR3 similarity; HCMV serostatus was unknown. Pre-surgery blood may have been undersampled, hiding some clones.

The CDR3 is made up of 11 amino acids. V lost 7 bases and J 5 bases, leaving 8 bases between the germline ends. Germline V gene data show CDR1 as MNHEY and CDR2 as SMNVEV (reference sequence). This clone was counted only a few times. No antigen is known for it. The time point is: blood from clinic visit 5 months post-surgery; TSC patient then seizure free. Only cases whose brain tissue showed the highest T cell transcript signatures were sequenced. Before surgery, patients took at least one anti-epileptic drug. V and J are TRBV27 and TRBJ1-1, with D possibly being TRBD1 (6 bases). The sequence came from a boy under two years old with tuberous sclerosis and intractable seizures. The sequencing used peripheral blood, collected approximately 5 months after surgery. As DNA, the CDR3 is TGTGCCAGCAAGAGGGGGACTGAAGCTTTCTTT. Translating it yields CASKRGTEAFF.